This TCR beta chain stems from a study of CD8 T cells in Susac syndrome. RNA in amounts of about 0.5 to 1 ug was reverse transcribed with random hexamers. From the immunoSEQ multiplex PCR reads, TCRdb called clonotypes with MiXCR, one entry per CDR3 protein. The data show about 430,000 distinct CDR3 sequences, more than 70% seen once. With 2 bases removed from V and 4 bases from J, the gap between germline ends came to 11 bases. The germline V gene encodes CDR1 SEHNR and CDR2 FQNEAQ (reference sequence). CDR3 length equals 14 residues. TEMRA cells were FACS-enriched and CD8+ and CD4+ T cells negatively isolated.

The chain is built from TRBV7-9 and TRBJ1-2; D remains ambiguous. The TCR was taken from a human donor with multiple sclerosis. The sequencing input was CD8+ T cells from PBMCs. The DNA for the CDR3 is TGTGCCAGCAGCTTAAAAACGTCCCTCTATGGCTACACCTTC. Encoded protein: CASSLKTSLYGYTF.